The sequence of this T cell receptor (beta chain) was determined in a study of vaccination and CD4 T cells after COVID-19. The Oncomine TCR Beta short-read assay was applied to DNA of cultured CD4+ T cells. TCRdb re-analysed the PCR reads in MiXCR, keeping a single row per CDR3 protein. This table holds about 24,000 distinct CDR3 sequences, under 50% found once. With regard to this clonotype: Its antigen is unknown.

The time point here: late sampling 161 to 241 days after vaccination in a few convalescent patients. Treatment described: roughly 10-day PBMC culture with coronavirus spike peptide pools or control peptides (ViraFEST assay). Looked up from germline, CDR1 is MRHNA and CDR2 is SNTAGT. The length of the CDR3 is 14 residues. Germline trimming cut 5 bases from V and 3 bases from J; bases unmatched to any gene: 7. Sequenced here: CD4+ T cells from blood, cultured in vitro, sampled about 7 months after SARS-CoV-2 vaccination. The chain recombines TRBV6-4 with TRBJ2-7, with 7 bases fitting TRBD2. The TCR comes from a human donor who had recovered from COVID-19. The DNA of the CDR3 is TGTGCCAGCAGTAGGCCTAGCGGAAACTACGAGCAGTACTTC. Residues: CASSRPSGNYEQYF.